These 31 T cell receptor beta chains were all obtained from the same sample, sequenced in a study of T cell responses to AZD1222 COVID-19 vaccine. Some clones are missing from TCRdb's copy, which holds only in-frame ones; the method was immunoSEQ multiplex PCR. The sample has 150,000 to 200,000 clones; roughly 92% are singletons. The material was peripheral blood, obtained 28 days after the second AZD1222 dose. These TCRs come from an adult who received the AZD1222 COVID-19 vaccine.

The gene calls are TRBV2 and TRBJ2-1; D is ambiguous. The V and J ends lost 6 bases and 12 bases respectively, with 24 bases between them. The CDR3 has 15 amino acids. Germline V CDR1 and CDR2: SNHLY, FYNNEI. CDR3 amino acids: CASRGPSESRIAQFF. In nucleotides, the CDR3 is TGTGCCAGCAGAGGACCGTCAGAGAGCCGGATTGCGCAGTTCTTC.

This clone was counted a single time. The chain uses TRBV27 and TRBJ2-3; possibly TRBD1 or TRBD2 for D (5 bases each). This CDR3 has 14 amino acids. Trimming removed 6 bases at V and 3 bases at J, with 13 bases between. Germline-derived CDR1 and CDR2 are MNHEY and SMNVEV (reference sequence). The CDR3 DNA reads TGTGCCAGCAGCTGGGGGAGAGAAACAGATACGCAGTATTTT. It codes for CASSWGRETDTQYF.

The chain links TRBV27 to TRBJ1-2; D is unclear. Between the trimmed V and J ends, which lost 2 bases and 4 bases, there was a span of 11 bases. Germline V gives CDR1 MNHEY, CDR2 SMNVEV (reference sequence). This CDR3 region has 14 residues. CDR3 in amino acids: CASSLHPKAYGYTF. For the CDR3, the DNA is TGTGCCAGCAGTTTACATCCCAAGGCCTATGGCTACACCTTC.

This chain joins TRBV19 and TRBJ2-1; no clear D gene. The germline V and J ends were trimmed by 8 bases and 3 bases, with 5 bases remaining between them. The CDR3 is made up of 11 amino acids. Germline V gives CDR1 LNHDA, CDR2 SQIVND (reference sequence). In DNA, the CDR3 is TGTGCCAGTGGAGACTACAATGAGCAGTTCTTC. Protein sequence: CASGDYNEQFF. The whole variable domain, remainder taken from reference TRBV19 and TRBJ2-1, is DGGITQSPKYLFRKEGQNVTLSCEQNLNHDAMYWYRQDPGQGLRLIYYSQIVNDFQKGDIAEGYSVSREKKESFPLTVTSAQKNPTAFYLCASGDYNEQFFGPGTRLTVL.

J is TRBJ2-7 and V is TRBV19; 7 bases match TRBD1. With 3 bases clipped from V and 6 bases from J, the junction kept 8 bases outside the gene matches. This CDR3 is 14 amino acids long. The germline CDR1 and CDR2 sequences are LNHDA and SQIVND (reference sequence). CDR3 DNA: TGTGCCAGTAGTATCCCCGGGACAGCGAGCGAGCAGTACTTC. Its protein is CASSIPGTASEQYF.

CDR3 nucleotide sequence: TGTGCCAGCACCGGATTCCAGGGTCCCCAAGAGACCCAGTACTTC. Its translation is CASTGFQGPQETQYF. The genes are TRBV6-5 and TRBJ2-5; D is possibly TRBD1 (5 bases). V was pared by 7 bases and J by 1 base, with 16 bases between. This CDR3 has 15 amino acids. Germline V gene lookup returns CDR1 MNHEY and CDR2 SVGAGI.

The J gene is TRBJ1-1, the V gene TRBV28, with D tentatively TRBD1 (6 bases). Trimming left V 2 bases short and J 3 bases short, with 13 bases between. The germline gives CDR1 MDHEN, CDR2 SYDVKM. The CDR3 totals 15 residues. In nucleotides, the CDR3 is TGTGCCAGCAGTTTAGGGGGGGCCGGGGACACTGAAGCTTTCTTT. Encoded protein: CASSLGGAGDTEAFF.

V usage is TRBV7-9 and J usage is TRBJ2-1, with D perhaps matching TRBD2 (5 bases). Per the germline V gene, CDR1 is SEHNR and CDR2 is FQNEAQ (reference sequence). V dropped 5 bases and J dropped 0 bases, with 11 bases sitting between them. CDR3 length: 15 residues. CDR3 in DNA: TGTGCCAGCAGCCCCCGAGGACTCTCCTACAATGAGCAGTTCTTC. Amino acids: CASSPRGLSYNEQFF.

The J gene is TRBJ2-3, the V gene TRBV19; 10 nucleotides align to TRBD2. V lost 7 bases to trimming and J lost 2 bases; unmatched junction nucleotides: 15. The CDR3 totals 18 residues. From germline, CDR1 is LNHDA and CDR2 SQIVND (reference sequence). The CDR3 sequence is CASTLRGVAGGVTDTQYF. Here the CDR3 DNA reads TGTGCCAGTACCTTGAGGGGGGTAGCGGGAGGTGTCACAGATACGCAGTATTTT.

The chain is built from TRBV7-2 and TRBJ2-7, with D maybe TRBD2 (5 bases). There are 17 residues in the CDR3. Deletions cut 1 base from V and 3 bases from J, with 19 bases between. Germline V gene sequence: CDR1 SGHTA, CDR2 FQGNSA. In DNA, the CDR3 is TGTGCCAGCAGCTTAGTTCCCACCGCCAGCGCGGGCTACGAGCAGTACTTC. It encodes CASSLVPTASAGYEQYF.

CDR3 bases: TGTGCCTGGAGTGTGTACGACAACCACCTTTTTAACTATGGCTACACCTTC. Translated: CAWSVYDNHLFNYGYTF. The chain carries TRBV30 and TRBJ1-2; no reliable D call. The ends were cut back, 0 bases at V and 1 base at J, with 18 bases in the middle. From germline, CDR1 is GTSNPN and CDR2 SVGIG (reference sequence). This CDR3 region has 17 residues.

The chain uses TRBV7-9 and TRBJ1-1; D might be TRBD1 (6 bases). CDR3 length: 14 residues. In germline, CDR1 is SEHNR, CDR2 FQNEAQ (reference sequence). The ends were cut back, 0 bases at V and 7 bases at J, with 12 bases in the middle. CDR3 loop: CASSLAGGGDEAFF. In DNA, the CDR3 is TGTGCCAGCAGCTTAGCGGGGGGCGGGGATGAAGCTTTCTTT.

The chain has TRBV5-1 and TRBJ2-7; a weak D match, TRBD1 (5 bases). V was trimmed by 2 bases and J by 0 bases, leaving 15 bases between them. There are 16 residues in the CDR3. CDR1 and CDR2 (germline): SGHRS, YFSETQ. The CDR3 bases are TGCGCCAGCAGCTTCAGGAGCAGGGAAAGCTCCTACGAGCAGTACTTC. This encodes CASSFRSRESSYEQYF.

The V and J genes are TRBV7-8 and TRBJ1-4; a weak D match, TRBD1 (5 bases). CDR1 is SGHVS and CDR2 is FQNEAQ in the germline V gene. V lost 2 bases and J 4 bases, leaving 14 bases between the germline ends. The CDR3 totals 16 residues. In nucleotides, the CDR3 is TGTGCCAGCAGCTTAAAGTGGGACGGAGTTAATGAAAAACTGTTTTTT. As protein: CASSLKWDGVNEKLFF.

This chain joins TRBV4-2 and TRBJ1-1; 7 nucleotides agree with TRBD1. The germline gives CDR1 LGHNA, CDR2 YNFKEQ. The J segment lost 1 base and the V segment lost 2 bases, leaving 4 bases of the junction unmatched. The length of the CDR3 is 15 residues. The CDR3 DNA sequence: TGTGCCAGCAGCCAACCGGGACAGAAGAACACTGAAGCTTTCTTT. Translating it yields CASSQPGQKNTEAFF.

V gene TRBV18 combines with J gene TRBJ2-1; TRBD2 aligns across 8 bases. CDR3 length: 15 residues. CDR1 is KGHSH and CDR2 is LQKENI in the germline V gene. Trimming at V came to 6 bases and at J to 8 bases, leaving 12 bases not matched to a gene. In nucleotides, the CDR3 is TGTGCCAGCTCTCAAACCCCGGGACTAGGGTATGAGCAGTTCTTC. Translated: CASSQTPGLGYEQFF. Drawing the rest from reference TRBV18 and TRBJ2-1, the complete variable domain is NAGVMQNPRHLVRRRGQEARLRCSPMKGHSHVYWYRQLPEEGLKFMVYLQKENIIDESGMPKERFSAEFPKEGPSILRIQQVVRGDSAAYFCASSQTPGLGYEQFFGPGTRLTVL.

This clone was counted once. The chain combines TRBV6-1 with TRBJ2-7; 8 bases are shared with TRBD1. CDR1 is MNHNS, CDR2 SASEGT, per germline. CDR3 length equals 16 residues. The trim removed 3 bases at V and 3 bases at J, leaving 10 bases unmatched. The CDR3: CASSDDWDRRFYEQYF. The CDR3 DNA is TGTGCCAGCAGTGATGATTGGGACAGGCGCTTCTACGAGCAGTACTTC.

The rearrangement uses TRBV3-1 (or the pseudogene TRBV3-2) and TRBJ2-3; TRBD2 agrees at 10 bases. Trimming removed 0 bases from V and 1 base from J; junction bases left unmatched: 1. The germline gives CDR1 LGHDT, CDR2 YNNKEL (reference sequence). The CDR3 length is 16 residues. The CDR3 bases are TGTGCCAGCAGCCAAGAGGGGACTAGCGGCACAGATACGCAGTATTTT. Translation: CASSQEGTSGTDTQYF.

This clone appeared a single time. The chain recombines TRBV11-2 with TRBJ2-2, with D tentatively TRBD1 or TRBD2 (5 bases each). The V gene's germline CDR1 is SGHAT and CDR2 FQNNGV. Trimming removed 0 bases from V and 7 bases from J, with 15 bases in between. The CDR3 spans 16 residues. The CDR3 spells CASSLESGYGGGELFF. Here the CDR3 DNA reads TGTGCCAGCAGCTTAGAGTCGGGATATGGGGGCGGGGAGCTGTTTTTT.

The chain recombines TRBV11-2 with TRBJ2-2; D may be TRBD2 (6 bases). The length of the CDR3 is 15 residues. The V end lost 10 bases, the J end lost 1 base, and 16 bases lay between the germline ends. Germline lookup yields CDR1 SGHAT and CDR2 FQNNGV. The CDR3 DNA is TGTGCCACCAGGGACTTCATCTTGAACACCGGGGAGCTGTTTTTT. Its translation: CATRDFILNTGELFF.

J is TRBJ2-5 and V is TRBV3-1 (or the pseudogene TRBV3-2), with TRBD2 identical over 9 bases. In germline, CDR1 is LGHDT, CDR2 YNNKEL (reference sequence). V dropped 5 bases and J dropped 5; count of bases not matched to a gene: 12. The CDR3 runs to 16 residues. This CDR3 is CASSASLAGGLETQYF. The CDR3 DNA follows: TGTGCCAGCAGCGCCAGTCTGGCGGGAGGGCTCGAGACCCAGTACTTC.

As to this clone: The junction shows a germline mismatch at one end, possibly a read error. The genes are TRBV7-9 and TRBJ1-4, with 7 bases matching TRBD1. The V gene's germline CDR1 is SEHNR and CDR2 FQNEAQ (reference sequence). The CDR3 is 15 residues long. CDR3 coding DNA: TGTGCCAGCAGCTTGGGGACAGTTGGGAATGGAAAACTGTTTTTT. As protein: CASSLGTVGNGKLFF. The full variable domain, completed using reference TRBV7-9 and TRBJ1-4, is DTGVSQNPRHKITKRGQNVTFRCDPISEHNRLYWYRQTLGQGPEFLTYFQNEAQLEKSRLLSDRFSAERPKGSFSTLEIQRTEQGDSAMYLCASSLGTVGNGKLFFGSGTQLSVL.

This chain joins TRBV27 and TRBJ1-1, with D maybe TRBD1 (6 bases). V was cut by 6 bases and J by 1 base, with 21 bases left in between. CDR3 length: 17 amino acids. CDR1 is MNHEY and CDR2 is SMNVEV in the germline V gene (reference sequence). The CDR3 region is CASSPGTGGRRNTEAFF. The CDR3 DNA reads as TGTGCCAGCAGCCCCGGAACCGGGGGGCGGAGGAACACTGAAGCTTTCTTT.

The chain is built from TRBV5-5 and TRBJ1-2; perhaps TRBD1 as D (6 bases). Germline V gives CDR1 SGHKS, CDR2 YYEKEE (reference sequence). V dropped 4 bases and J dropped 8 bases, with 15 bases sitting between them. CDR3 length equals 13 residues. As DNA, the CDR3 is TGTGCCAGCAGCACCGGGGACATTAGAGGCTACACCTTC. This codes for CASSTGDIRGYTF.

The chain couples TRBV11-3 to TRBJ2-7; possible D gene TRBD1, 6 bases. CDR1 is SGHNT, CDR2 YENEEA, per germline. Trimming shortened V by 4 bases and J by 4 bases, and 8 bases separated the two germline ends. CDR3 length: 12 residues. CDR3 loop: CASSSQGYEQYF. In DNA, the CDR3 is TGTGCCAGCAGCTCACAGGGTTACGAGCAGTACTTC.

This rearrangement joins TRBV28 to TRBJ2-2; TRBD1 matches 7 bases. The CDR3 contains 15 residues. Per germline, CDR1 MDHEN and CDR2 SYDVKM. Trimming removed 8 bases from V and 0 bases from J; junction bases left unmatched: 6. The CDR3 DNA sequence: TGTGCCAGCGGGACAGTCTCCGCGAACACCGGGGAGCTGTTTTTT. As protein: CASGTVSANTGELFF.

The chain links TRBV30 to TRBJ2-3; D unclear. Trimming cost V 1 base and J 10 bases, with 9 bases left between them. Germline-derived CDR1 and CDR2 are GTSNPN and SVGIG (reference sequence). The CDR3 is made up of 11 amino acids. The CDR3 nucleotides read TGTGCCTGGAGTGGGATGGGCGCGCAGTATTTT. Protein: CAWSGMGAQYF.

This clone has a single count. The genes are TRBV29-1 and TRBJ2-5; D unclear. CDR3 length: 11 amino acids. The V end was cut by 6 bases, the J end by 5 bases, with 10 bases between. Germline CDR1 is SQVTM and CDR2 is ANQGSEA. CDR3 sequence (DNA): TGCAGCGTAGCCAAGCCCGAGACCCAGTACTTC. Translated: CSVAKPETQYF.

The chain couples TRBV9 to TRBJ2-1; 8 bases are shared with TRBD2. Germline CDR1 SGDLS, CDR2 YYNGEE. Losses at the gene ends were 2 bases for V and 4 bases for J; bases not matched to a gene: 5. There are 15 residues in the CDR3. The CDR3 sequence: CASSVTSGGYNEQFF. The CDR3, as DNA: TGTGCCAGCAGCGTTACATCGGGAGGGTACAATGAGCAGTTCTTC.

This clone was observed once. V and J are TRBV29-1 and TRBJ2-1, with D tentatively TRBD2 (6 bases). CDR1 SQVTM and CDR2 ANQGSEA come from the germline V gene. The CDR3 runs 12 residues. Trimming removed 7 bases from V and 5 bases from J, with 12 bases in between. In nucleotides, the CDR3 is TGCAGCGGCAGGGCTAGCGACAATGAGCAGTTCTTC. This encodes CSGRASDNEQFF.

The chain recombines TRBV6-5 with TRBJ1-1; D perhaps matches TRBD1 (6 bases). V was cut by 2 bases and J by 1 base, with 14 bases left in between. Germline V gene sequence: CDR1 MNHEY, CDR2 SVGAGI. CDR3 length equals 16 residues. CDR3 bases: TGTGCCAGCAGTTACACTTGGACAGTGGGGAACACTGAAGCTTTCTTT. It translates to CASSYTWTVGNTEAFF.